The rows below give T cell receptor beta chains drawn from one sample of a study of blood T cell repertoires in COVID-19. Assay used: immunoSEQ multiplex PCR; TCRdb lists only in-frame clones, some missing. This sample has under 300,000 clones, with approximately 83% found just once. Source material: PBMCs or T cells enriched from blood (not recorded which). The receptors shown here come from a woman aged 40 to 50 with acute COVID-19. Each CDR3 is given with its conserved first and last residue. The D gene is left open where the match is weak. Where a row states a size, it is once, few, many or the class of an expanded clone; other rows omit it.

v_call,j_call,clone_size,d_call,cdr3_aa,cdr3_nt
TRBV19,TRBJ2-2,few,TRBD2,CASSIFAGAGTGELFF,TGTGCCAGTAGTATTTTCGCGGGAGCCGGCACCGGGGAGCTGTTTTTT
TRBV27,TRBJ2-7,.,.,CASSFGGGYEQYF,TGTGCCAGCAGTTTTGGGGGCGGGTACGAGCAGTACTTC
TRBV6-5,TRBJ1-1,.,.,CASTESQASEAFF,TGTGCCAGCACCGAATCACAGGCTTCCGAAGCTTTCTTT
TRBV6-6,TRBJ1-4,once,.,CASRLAGVNEKLFF,TGTGCCAGCAGACTCGCAGGGGTTAATGAAAAACTGTTTTTT
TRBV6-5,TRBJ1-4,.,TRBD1,CASIRGQGYEKLFF,TGTGCCAGCATTCGGGGACAGGGGTATGAAAAACTGTTTTTT
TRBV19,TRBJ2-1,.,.,CASSQRGSYNEQFF,TGTGCCAGTAGTCAAAGGGGTTCCTACAATGAGCAGTTCTTC
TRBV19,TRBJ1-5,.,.,CASSMYREEWDQPQHF,TGTGCCAGTAGTATGTACAGGGAAGAATGGGATCAGCCCCAGCATTTT
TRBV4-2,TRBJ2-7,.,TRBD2,CASSQDLSGRASYEQYF,TGTGCCAGCAGCCAAGACTTGAGCGGGAGGGCCTCCTACGAGCAGTACTTC
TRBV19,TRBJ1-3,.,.,CASSISLGSSGNTIYF,TGTGCCAGTAGTATCTCGTTGGGGAGCTCTGGAAACACCATATATTTT
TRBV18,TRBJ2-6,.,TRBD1,CASSPGQGLSGANVLTF,TGTGCCAGCTCACCGGGACAGGGGCTATCTGGGGCCAACGTCCTGACTTTC
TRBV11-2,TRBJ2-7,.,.,CASSWETISYEQYF,TGTGCCAGCAGCTGGGAGACGATCTCCTACGAGCAGTACTTC
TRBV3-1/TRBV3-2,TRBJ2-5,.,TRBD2,CASSPGGLAPQETQYF,TGTGCCAGCAGCCCGGGGGGACTAGCACCTCAAGAGACCCAGTACTTC
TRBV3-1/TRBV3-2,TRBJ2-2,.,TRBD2,CASSQAASGSTGELFF,TGTGCCAGCAGCCAAGCTGCTAGCGGAAGTACCGGGGAGCTGTTTTTT
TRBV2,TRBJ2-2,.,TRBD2,CASRGTSGRAWATGELFF,TGTGCCAGCAGGGGAACTAGCGGGAGGGCCTGGGCCACCGGGGAGCTGTTTTTT
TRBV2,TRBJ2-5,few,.,CASSVQSDKGTQYF,TGTGCCAGCAGTGTGCAGTCGGACAAGGGGACCCAGTACTTC
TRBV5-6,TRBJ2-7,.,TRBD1,CASSPTRQGFPYEQYF,TGTGCCAGCAGCCCAACTCGACAGGGATTTCCCTACGAGCAGTACTTC
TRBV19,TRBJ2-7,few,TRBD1,CASSLRRQGNYEQYF,TGTGCCAGTAGCTTGAGGAGACAGGGGAACTACGAGCAGTACTTC
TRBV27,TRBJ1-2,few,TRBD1,CASSWGQGYGYTF,TGTGCCAGCAGTTGGGGACAGGGCTATGGCTACACCTTC
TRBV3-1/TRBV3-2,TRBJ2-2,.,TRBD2,CASSRGGTGELFF,TGTGCCAGCAGCCGGGGGGGCACCGGGGAGCTGTTTTTT
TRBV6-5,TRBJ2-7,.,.,CASSYSQDYEQYF,TGTGCCAGCAGTTACTCACAGGACTACGAGCAGTACTTC
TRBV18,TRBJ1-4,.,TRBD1,CASSAGTAPREKLFF,TGTGCCAGCTCAGCTGGGACAGCCCCAAGGGAAAAACTGTTTTTT
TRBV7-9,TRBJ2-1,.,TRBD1,CASRRTGVNNEQFF,TGTGCCAGCAGAAGGACAGGAGTAAACAATGAGCAGTTCTTC
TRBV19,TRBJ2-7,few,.,CASIGDKSYEQYF,TGTGCCAGTATCGGGGACAAATCCTACGAGCAGTACTTC
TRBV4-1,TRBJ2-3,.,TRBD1,CASSQVGRGLDTQYF,TGCGCCAGCAGCCAAGTGGGCAGGGGGCTAGATACGCAGTATTTT
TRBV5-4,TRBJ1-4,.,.,CASSADKTTTNEKLFF,TGTGCCAGCAGCGCAGACAAGACGACAACTAATGAAAAACTGTTTTTT
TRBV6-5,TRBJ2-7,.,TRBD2,CASSYASGITYEQYF,TGTGCCAGCAGTTACGCTAGCGGGATTACCTACGAGCAGTACTTC
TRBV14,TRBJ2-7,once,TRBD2,CASSQFFFGRAYEQYF,TGTGCCAGCAGCCAATTTTTCTTCGGGAGGGCTTACGAGCAGTACTTC
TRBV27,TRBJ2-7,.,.,CATISSPGGGVPLSYEQYF,TGTGCCACCATCTCTTCACCCGGGGGAGGCGTGCCCCTGTCCTACGAGCAGTACTTC
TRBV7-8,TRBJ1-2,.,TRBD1,CASSAYRGNGYTF,TGTGCCAGCAGCGCCTACAGGGGAAATGGCTACACCTTC
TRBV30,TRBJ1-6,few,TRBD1,CAWSVGTGNSPLHF,TGTGCCTGGAGTGTTGGGACAGGGAATTCACCCCTCCACTTT
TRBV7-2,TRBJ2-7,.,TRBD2,CASSLLTSGLAATEQYF,TGTGCCAGCAGCTTACTTACTTCGGGACTAGCTGCCACCGAGCAGTACTTC
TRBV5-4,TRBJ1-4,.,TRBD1,CASSKDRAGEKLFF,TGTGCCAGCAGCAAGGACAGGGCCGGTGAAAAACTGTTTTTT
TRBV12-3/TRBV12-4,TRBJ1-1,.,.,CASSLSAGLGAFF,TGTGCCAGCAGTTTATCGGCGGGTTTGGGAGCTTTCTTT
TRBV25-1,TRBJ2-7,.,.,CASSAIGYEQYF,TGTGCCAGCAGTGCAATCGGGTACGAGCAGTACTTC
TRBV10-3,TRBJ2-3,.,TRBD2,CAISASGRTMGDTQYF,TGTGCCATCAGTGCTAGCGGGAGGACCATGGGAGATACGCAGTATTTT
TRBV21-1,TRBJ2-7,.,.,CASSKLDYEQYF,TGTGCCAGCAGCAAATTAGACTACGAGCAGTACTTC
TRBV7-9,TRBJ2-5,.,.,CASSFPGLSKTQYF,TGTGCCAGCAGCTTTCCGGGACTGTCGAAGACCCAGTACTTC
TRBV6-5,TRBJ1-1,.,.,CASRQRNTEAFF,TGTGCCAGCAGACAAAGAAACACTGAAGCTTTCTTT
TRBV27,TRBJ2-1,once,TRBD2,CASSFFGGSYNEQFF,TGTGCCAGCAGTTTTTTCGGCGGGAGCTACAATGAGCAGTTCTTC
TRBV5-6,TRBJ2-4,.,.,CASSHTTDIAKNIQYF,TGTGCCAGCAGCCATACTACCGATATAGCCAAAAACATTCAGTACTTC
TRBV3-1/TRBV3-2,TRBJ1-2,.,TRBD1,CASSHLDRQGYGYTF,TGTGCCAGCAGCCATCTGGACAGGCAGGGCTATGGCTACACCTTC
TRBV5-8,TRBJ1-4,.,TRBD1,CASKSPGQGSEKLFF,TGTGCCAGCAAATCACCGGGACAGGGGTCTGAAAAACTGTTTTTT
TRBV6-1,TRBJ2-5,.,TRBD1,CASSVRDRVNEETQYF,TGTGCCAGCAGTGTCCGGGACAGGGTCAATGAAGAGACCCAGTACTTC